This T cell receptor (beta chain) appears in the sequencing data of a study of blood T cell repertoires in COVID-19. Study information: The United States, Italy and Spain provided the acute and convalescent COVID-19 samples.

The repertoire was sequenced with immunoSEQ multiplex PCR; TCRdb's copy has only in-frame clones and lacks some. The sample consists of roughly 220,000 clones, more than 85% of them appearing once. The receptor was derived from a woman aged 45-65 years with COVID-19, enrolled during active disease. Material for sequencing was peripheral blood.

The CDR3 nucleotides are TGTGCCAGCAGTTTATTTAGGGGGCCCTATGGCTACACCTTC. Encoded protein: CASSLFRGPYGYTF. The chain has TRBV28 and TRBJ1-2, with 7 nucleotides matching TRBD1. J gave up 4 bases and V 1 base, and 3 bases lay outside the gene matches. Germline CDR1 is MDHEN and CDR2 is SYDVKM. The CDR3 is 14 amino acids.